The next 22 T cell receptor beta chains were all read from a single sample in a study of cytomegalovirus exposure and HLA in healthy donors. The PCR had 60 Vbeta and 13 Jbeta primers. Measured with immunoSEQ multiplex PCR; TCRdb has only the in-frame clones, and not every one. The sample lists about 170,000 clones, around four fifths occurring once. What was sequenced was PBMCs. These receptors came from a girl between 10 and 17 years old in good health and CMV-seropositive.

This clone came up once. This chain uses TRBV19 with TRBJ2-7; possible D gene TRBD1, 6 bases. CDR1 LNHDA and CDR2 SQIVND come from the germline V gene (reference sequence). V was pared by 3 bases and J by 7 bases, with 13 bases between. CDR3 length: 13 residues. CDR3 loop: CASSIRDTSEQYF. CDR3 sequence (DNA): TGTGCCAGTAGTATCCGGGACACGTCGGAGCAGTACTTC.

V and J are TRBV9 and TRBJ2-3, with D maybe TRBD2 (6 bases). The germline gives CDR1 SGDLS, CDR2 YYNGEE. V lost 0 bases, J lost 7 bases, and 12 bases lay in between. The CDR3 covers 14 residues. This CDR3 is CASSVDSAGYTQYF. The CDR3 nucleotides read TGTGCCAGCAGCGTAGATTCAGCGGGTTATACGCAGTATTTT. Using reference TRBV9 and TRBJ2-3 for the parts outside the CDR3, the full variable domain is DSGVTQTPKHLITATGQRVTLRCSPRSGDLSVYWYQQSLDQGLQFLIQYYNGEERAKGNILERFSAQQFPDLHSELNLSSLELGDSALYFCASSVDSAGYTQYFGPGTRLTVL.

CDR3 protein: CASSPRTLGTQYF. The CDR3, as DNA: TGTGCCAGCAGTCCTAGGACTTTGGGGACCCAGTACTTC. The chain couples TRBV27 to TRBJ2-5, with D possibly TRBD2 on 5 matching bases. The CDR3 runs 13 residues. CDR1 and CDR2 from the germline V gene are MNHEY and SMNVEV (reference sequence). Trimming pared 5 bases from V and 7 bases from J, leaving 14 bases between.

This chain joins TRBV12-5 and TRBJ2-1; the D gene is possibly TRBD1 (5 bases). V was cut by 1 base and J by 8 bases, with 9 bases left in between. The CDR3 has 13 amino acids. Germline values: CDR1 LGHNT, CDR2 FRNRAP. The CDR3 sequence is CASGLGRGHEQFF. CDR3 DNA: TGTGCTAGTGGTTTGGGAAGGGGCCATGAGCAGTTCTTC.

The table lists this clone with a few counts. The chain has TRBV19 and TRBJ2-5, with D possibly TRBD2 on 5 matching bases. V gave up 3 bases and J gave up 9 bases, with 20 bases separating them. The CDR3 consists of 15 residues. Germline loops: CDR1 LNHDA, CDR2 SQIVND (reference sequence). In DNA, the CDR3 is TGTGCCAGTAGTATCGGTCTGCAGTCCGGGGTGGCCCAGTACTTC. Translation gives CASSIGLQSGVAQYF.

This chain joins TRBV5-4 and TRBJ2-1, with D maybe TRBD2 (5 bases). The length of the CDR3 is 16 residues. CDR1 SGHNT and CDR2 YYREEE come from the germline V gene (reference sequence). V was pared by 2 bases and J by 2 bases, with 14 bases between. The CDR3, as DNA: TGTGCCAGCAGCTTTGGCGGGCTAGCCGCCTACAATGAGCAGTTCTTC. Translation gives CASSFGGLAAYNEQFF.

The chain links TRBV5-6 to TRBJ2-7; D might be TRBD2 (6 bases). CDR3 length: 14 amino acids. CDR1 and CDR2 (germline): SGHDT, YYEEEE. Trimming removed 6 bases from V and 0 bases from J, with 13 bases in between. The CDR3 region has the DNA TGTGCCAGCACCCCCAGGACTAACTCCTACGAGCAGTACTTC. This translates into CASTPRTNSYEQYF.

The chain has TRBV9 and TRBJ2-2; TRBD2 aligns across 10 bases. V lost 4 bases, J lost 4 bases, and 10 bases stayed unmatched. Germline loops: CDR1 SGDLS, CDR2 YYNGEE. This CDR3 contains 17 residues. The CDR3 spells CASSLGLAGVSTGELFF. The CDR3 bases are TGTGCCAGCAGCCTGGGCCTAGCGGGGGTCTCCACCGGGGAGCTGTTTTTT.

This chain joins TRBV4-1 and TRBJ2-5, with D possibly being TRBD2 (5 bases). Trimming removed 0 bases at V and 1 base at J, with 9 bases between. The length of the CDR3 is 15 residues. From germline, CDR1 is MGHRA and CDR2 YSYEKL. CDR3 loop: CASSQDLTIQETQYF. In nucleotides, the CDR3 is TGCGCCAGCAGCCAAGATTTGACTATCCAAGAGACCCAGTACTTC.

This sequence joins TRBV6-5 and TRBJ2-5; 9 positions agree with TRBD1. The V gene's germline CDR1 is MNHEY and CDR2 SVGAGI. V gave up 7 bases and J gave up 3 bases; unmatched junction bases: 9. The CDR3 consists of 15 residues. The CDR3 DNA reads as TGTGCCAGCATCCCCCCCGGGACAGGGAAAGAGACCCAGTACTTC. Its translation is CASIPPGTGKETQYF.

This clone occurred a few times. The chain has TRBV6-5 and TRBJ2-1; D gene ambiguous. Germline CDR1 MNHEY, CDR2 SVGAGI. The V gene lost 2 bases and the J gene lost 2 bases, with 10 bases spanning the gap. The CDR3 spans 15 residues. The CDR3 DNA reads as TGTGCCAGCAGTTACGGGTCCCAGGCCTACAATGAGCAGTTCTTC. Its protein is CASSYGSQAYNEQFF.

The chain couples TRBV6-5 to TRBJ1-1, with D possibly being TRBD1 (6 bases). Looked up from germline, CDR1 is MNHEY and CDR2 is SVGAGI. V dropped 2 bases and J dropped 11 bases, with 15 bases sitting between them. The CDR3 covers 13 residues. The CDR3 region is CASSYGTGYQAFF. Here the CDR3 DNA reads TGTGCCAGCAGTTACGGCACAGGGTATCAGGCTTTCTTT.

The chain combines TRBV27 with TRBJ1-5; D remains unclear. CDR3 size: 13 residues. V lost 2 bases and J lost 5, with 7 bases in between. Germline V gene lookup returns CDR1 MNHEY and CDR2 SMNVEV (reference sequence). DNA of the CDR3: TGTGCCAGCAGTTTACAGGAACATCAGCCCCAGCATTTT. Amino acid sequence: CASSLQEHQPQHF.

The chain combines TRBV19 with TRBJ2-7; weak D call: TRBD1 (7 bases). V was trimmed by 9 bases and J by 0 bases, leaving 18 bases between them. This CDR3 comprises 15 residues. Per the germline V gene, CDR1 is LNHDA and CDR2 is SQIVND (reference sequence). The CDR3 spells CASALRGDSSYEQYF. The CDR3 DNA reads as TGTGCCAGCGCCCTTCGCGGGGACAGCTCCTACGAGCAGTACTTC. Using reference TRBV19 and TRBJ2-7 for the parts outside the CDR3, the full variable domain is DGGITQSPKYLFRKEGQNVTLSCEQNLNHDAMYWYRQDPGQGLRLIYYSQIVNDFQKGDIAEGYSVSREKKESFPLTVTSAQKNPTAFYLCASALRGDSSYEQYFGPGTRLTVT.

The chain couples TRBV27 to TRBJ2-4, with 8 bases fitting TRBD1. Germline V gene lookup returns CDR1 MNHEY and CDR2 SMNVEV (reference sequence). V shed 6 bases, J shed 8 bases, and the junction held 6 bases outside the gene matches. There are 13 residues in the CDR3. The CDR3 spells CASRPTGEHIQYF. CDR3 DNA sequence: TGTGCCAGCAGGCCGACAGGGGAACACATTCAGTACTTC.

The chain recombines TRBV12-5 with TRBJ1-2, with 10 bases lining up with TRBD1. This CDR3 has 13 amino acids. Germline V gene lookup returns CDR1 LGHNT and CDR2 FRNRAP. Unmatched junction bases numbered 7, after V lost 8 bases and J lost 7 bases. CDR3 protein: CASTGTGEFGYTF. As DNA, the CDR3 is TGTGCTAGTACAGGGACAGGGGAATTTGGCTACACCTTC. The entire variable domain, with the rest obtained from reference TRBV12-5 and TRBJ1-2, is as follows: DARVTQTPRHKVTEMGQEVTMRCQPILGHNTVFWYRQTMMQGLELLAYFRNRAPLDDSGMPKDRFSAEMPDATLATLKIQPSEPRDSAVYFCASTGTGEFGYTFGSGTRLTVV.

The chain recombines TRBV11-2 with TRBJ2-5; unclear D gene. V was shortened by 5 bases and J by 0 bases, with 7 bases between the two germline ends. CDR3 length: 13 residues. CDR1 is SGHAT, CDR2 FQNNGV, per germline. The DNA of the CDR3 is TGTGCCAGCAGCCCCCGGGACCAAGAGACCCAGTACTTC. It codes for CASSPRDQETQYF.

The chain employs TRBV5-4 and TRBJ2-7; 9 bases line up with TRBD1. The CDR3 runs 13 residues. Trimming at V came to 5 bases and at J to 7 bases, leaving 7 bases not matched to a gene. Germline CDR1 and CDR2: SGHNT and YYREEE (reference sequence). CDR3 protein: CASRGQGKVEQYF. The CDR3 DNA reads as TGTGCCAGCAGGGGACAGGGAAAGGTAGAGCAGTACTTC.

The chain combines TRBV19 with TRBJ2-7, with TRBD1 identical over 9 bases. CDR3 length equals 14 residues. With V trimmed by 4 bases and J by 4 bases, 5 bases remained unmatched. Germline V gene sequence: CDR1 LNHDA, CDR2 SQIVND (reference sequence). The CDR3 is CASSTGTGTYEQYF. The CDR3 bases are TGTGCCAGTAGTACCGGGACAGGGACTTACGAGCAGTACTTC.

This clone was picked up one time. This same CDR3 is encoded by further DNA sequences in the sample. CDR3 sequence: CASSLPGTEAFF. CDR3 DNA sequence: TGCGCCAGCAGCTTACCGGGCACTGAAGCTTTCTTT. The chain carries TRBV5-1 and TRBJ1-1; no clear D. Germline V gene data show CDR1 as SGHRS and CDR2 as YFSETQ. CDR3 length equals 12 residues. V was shortened by 2 bases and J by 4 bases, with 6 bases between the two germline ends.

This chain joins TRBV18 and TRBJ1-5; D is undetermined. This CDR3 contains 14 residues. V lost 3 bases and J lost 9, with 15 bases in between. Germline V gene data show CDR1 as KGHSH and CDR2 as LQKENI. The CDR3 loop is CASSPTRSVWPQHF. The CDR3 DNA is TGTGCCAGCTCACCGACTCGTTCTGTGTGGCCCCAGCATTTT.

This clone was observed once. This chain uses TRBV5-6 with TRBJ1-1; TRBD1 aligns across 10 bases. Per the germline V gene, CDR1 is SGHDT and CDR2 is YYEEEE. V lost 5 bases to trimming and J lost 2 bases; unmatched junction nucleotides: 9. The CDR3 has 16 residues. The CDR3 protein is CASRPGTGAGNTEAFF. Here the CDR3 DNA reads TGTGCCAGCAGACCCGGGACAGGGGCCGGAAACACTGAAGCTTTCTTT. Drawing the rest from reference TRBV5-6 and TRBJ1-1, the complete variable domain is DAGVTQSPTHLIKTRGQQVTLRCSPKSGHDTVSWYQQALGQGPQFIFQYYEEEERQRGNFPDRFSGHQFPNYSSELNVNALLLGDSALYLCASRPGTGAGNTEAFFGQGTRLTVV.